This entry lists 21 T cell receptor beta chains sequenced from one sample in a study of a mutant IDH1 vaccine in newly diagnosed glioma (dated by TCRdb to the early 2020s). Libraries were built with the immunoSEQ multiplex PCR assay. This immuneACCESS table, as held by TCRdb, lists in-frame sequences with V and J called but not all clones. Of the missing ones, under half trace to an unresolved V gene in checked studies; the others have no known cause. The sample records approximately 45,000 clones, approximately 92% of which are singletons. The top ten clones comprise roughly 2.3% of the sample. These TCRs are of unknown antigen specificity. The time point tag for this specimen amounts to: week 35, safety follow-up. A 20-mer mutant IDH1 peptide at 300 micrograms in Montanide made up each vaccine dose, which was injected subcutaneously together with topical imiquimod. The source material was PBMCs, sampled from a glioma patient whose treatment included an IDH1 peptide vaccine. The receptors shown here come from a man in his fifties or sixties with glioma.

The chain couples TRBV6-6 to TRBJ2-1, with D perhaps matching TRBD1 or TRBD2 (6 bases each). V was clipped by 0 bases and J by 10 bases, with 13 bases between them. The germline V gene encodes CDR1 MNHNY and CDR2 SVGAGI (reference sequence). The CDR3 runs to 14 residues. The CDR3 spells CASSYSRQEGEQFF. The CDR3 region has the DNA TGTGCCAGCAGTTACTCGAGACAGGAGGGGGAGCAGTTCTTC.

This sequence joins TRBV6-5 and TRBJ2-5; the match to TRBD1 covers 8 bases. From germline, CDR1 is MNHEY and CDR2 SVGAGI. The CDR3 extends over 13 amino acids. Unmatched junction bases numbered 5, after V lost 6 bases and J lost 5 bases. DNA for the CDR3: TGTGCCAGCAGCCTTGACAGGGGCGAGACCCAGTACTTC. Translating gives CASSLDRGETQYF.

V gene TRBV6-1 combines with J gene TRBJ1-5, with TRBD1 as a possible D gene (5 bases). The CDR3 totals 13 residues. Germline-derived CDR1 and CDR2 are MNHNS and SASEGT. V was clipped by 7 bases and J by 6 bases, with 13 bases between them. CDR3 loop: CASIPGGAQPQHF. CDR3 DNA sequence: TGTGCCAGCATCCCGGGGGGAGCTCAGCCCCAGCATTTT.

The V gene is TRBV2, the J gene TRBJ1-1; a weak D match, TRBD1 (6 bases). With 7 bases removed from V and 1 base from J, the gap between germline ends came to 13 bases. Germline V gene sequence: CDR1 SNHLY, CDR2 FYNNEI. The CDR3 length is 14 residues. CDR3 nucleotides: TGTGCCAGCAACCTACAGGGCTCGAACACTGAAGCTTTCTTT. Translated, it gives CASNLQGSNTEAFF. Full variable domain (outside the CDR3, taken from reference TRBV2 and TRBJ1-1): EPEVTQTPSHQVTQMGQEVILRCVPISNHLYFYWYRQILGQKVEFLVSFYNNEISEKSEIFDDQFSVERPDGSNFTLKIRSTKLEDSAMYFCASNLQGSNTEAFFGQGTRLTVV.

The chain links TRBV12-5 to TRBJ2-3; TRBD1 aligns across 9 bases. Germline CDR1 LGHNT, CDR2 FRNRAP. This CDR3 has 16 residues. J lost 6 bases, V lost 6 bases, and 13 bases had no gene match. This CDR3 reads CASGQVGDRAWDTQYF. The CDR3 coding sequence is TGTGCTAGTGGCCAAGTCGGGGACAGGGCGTGGGATACGCAGTATTTT.

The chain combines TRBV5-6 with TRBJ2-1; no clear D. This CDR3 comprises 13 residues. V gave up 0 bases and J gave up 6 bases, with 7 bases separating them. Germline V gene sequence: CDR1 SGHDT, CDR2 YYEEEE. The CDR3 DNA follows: TGTGCCAGCAGCTTGGGTGGGTCCAATGAGCAGTTCTTC. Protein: CASSLGGSNEQFF.

CDR3 sequence: CASSPGGLAGGLSGADTQYF. Written as DNA, the CDR3 is TGTGCCAGCTCACCAGGGGGACTAGCGGGGGGCCTAAGCGGCGCAGATACGCAGTATTTT. This chain connects TRBV18 to TRBJ2-3; TRBD2 aligns across 15 bases. The CDR3 contains 20 residues. The junction had 13 bases not matched to a gene; V was cut back by 2 bases and J by 4 bases. In germline, CDR1 is KGHSH, CDR2 LQKENI.

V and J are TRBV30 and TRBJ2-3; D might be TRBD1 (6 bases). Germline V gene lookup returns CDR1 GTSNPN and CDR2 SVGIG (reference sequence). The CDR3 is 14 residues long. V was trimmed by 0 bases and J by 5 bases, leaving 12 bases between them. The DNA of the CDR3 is TGTGCCTGGAGTGTAGGTGGGGGCGGAGATACGCAGTATTTT. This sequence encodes CAWSVGGGGDTQYF. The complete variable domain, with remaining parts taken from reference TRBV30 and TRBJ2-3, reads SQTIHQWPATLVQPVGSPLSLECTVEGTSNPNLYWYRQAAGRGLQLLFYSVGIGQISSEVPQNLSASRPQDRQFILSSKKLLLSDSGFYLCAWSVGGGGDTQYFGPGTRLTVL.

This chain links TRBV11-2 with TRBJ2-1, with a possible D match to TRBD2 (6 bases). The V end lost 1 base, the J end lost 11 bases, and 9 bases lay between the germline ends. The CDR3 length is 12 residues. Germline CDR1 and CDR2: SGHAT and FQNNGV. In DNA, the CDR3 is TGTGCCAGCAGCTTAGCCCGGGGGAAGCAGTTCTTC. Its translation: CASSLARGKQFF.

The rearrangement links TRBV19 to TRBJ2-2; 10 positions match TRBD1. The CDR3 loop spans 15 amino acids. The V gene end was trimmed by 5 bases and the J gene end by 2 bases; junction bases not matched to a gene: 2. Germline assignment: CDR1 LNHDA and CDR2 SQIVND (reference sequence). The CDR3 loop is CASSDRGRNTGELFF. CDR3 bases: TGTGCCAGTAGTGACAGGGGGCGAAACACCGGGGAGCTGTTTTTT.

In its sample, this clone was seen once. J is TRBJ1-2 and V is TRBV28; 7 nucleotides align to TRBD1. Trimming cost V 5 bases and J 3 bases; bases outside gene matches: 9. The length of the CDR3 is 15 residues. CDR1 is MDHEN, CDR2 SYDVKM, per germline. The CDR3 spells CASSPNTRGDYGYTF. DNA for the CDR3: TGTGCCAGCAGTCCTAACACCAGGGGGGACTATGGCTACACCTTC.

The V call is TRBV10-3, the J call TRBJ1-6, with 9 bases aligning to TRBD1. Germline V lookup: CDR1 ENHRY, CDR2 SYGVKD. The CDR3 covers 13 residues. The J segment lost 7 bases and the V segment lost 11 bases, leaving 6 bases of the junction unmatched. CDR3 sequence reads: CAHRGTGNSPLHF. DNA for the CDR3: TGTGCCCACCGTGGGACAGGGAATTCACCCCTCCACTTT.

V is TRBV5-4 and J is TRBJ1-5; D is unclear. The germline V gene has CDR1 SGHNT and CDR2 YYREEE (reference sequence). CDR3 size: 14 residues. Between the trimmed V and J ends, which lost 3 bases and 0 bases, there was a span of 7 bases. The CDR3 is CASSSRGSNQPQHF. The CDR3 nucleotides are TGTGCCAGCAGCTCACGGGGTAGCAATCAGCCCCAGCATTTT.

The CDR3 is CASSGTPSSYEQYF. Written as DNA, the CDR3 is TGTGCCAGCAGTGGAACACCGAGCTCCTACGAGCAGTACTTC. The V gene is TRBV28, the J gene TRBJ2-7; D is unresolved. There are 14 residues in the CDR3. Trimming cost V 5 bases and J 0 bases, with 11 bases left between them. Germline V CDR1 and CDR2: MDHEN, SYDVKM.

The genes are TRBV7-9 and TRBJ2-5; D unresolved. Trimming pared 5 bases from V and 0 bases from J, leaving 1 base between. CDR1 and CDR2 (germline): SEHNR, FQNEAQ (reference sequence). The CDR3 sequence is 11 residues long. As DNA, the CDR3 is TGTGCCAGCAGCCACCAAGAGACCCAGTACTTC. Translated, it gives CASSHQETQYF.

The CDR3 sequence: CASGFAGPTEAFF. The CDR3 DNA reads as TGTGCTAGTGGTTTCGCAGGGCCCACTGAAGCTTTCTTT. The chain uses TRBV12-5 and TRBJ1-1, with D maybe TRBD1 (5 bases). Trimming pared 3 bases from V and 4 bases from J, leaving 9 bases between. Germline CDR1 reads LGHNT; CDR2 reads FRNRAP. There are 13 residues in the CDR3.

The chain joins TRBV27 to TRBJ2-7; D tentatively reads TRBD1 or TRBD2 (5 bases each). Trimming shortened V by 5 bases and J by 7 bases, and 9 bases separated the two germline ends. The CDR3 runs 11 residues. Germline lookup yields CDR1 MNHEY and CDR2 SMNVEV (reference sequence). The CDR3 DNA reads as TGTGCCAGCAGTGCCTGGGGGGAGCAGTACTTC. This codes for CASSAWGEQYF.

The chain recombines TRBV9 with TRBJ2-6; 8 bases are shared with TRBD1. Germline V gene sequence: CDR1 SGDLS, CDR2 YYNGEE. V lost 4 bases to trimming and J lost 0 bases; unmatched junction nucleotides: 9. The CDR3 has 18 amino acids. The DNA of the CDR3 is TGTGCCAGCAGCCACTCCGGGACAGGAACCTCTGGGGCCAACGTCCTGACTTTC. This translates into CASSHSGTGTSGANVLTF.

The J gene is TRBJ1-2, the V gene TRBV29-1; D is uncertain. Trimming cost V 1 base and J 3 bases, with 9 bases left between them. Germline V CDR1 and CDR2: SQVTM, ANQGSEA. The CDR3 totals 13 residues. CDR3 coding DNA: TGCAGCGTTGAAGGGCAGGATGACTATGGCTACACCTTC. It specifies CSVEGQDDYGYTF. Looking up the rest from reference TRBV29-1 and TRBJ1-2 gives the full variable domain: SAVISQKPSRDICQRGTSLTIQCQVDSQVTMMFWYRQQPGQSLTLIATANQGSEATYESGFVIDKFPISRPNLTFSTLTVSNMSPEDSSIYLCSVEGQDDYGYTFGSGTRLTVV.

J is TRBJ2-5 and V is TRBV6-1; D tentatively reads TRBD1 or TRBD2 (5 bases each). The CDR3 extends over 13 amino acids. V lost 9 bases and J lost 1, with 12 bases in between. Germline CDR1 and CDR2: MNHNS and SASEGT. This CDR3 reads CARGWGSQETQYF. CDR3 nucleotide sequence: TGTGCCAGGGGGTGGGGGTCCCAAGAGACCCAGTACTTC.

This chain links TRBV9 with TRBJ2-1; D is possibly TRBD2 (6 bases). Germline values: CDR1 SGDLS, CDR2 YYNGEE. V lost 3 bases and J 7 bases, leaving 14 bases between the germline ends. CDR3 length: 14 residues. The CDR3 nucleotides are TGTGCCAGCAGCGGAGGGGCGGGGCCGAATGAGCAGTTCTTC. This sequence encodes CASSGGAGPNEQFF.